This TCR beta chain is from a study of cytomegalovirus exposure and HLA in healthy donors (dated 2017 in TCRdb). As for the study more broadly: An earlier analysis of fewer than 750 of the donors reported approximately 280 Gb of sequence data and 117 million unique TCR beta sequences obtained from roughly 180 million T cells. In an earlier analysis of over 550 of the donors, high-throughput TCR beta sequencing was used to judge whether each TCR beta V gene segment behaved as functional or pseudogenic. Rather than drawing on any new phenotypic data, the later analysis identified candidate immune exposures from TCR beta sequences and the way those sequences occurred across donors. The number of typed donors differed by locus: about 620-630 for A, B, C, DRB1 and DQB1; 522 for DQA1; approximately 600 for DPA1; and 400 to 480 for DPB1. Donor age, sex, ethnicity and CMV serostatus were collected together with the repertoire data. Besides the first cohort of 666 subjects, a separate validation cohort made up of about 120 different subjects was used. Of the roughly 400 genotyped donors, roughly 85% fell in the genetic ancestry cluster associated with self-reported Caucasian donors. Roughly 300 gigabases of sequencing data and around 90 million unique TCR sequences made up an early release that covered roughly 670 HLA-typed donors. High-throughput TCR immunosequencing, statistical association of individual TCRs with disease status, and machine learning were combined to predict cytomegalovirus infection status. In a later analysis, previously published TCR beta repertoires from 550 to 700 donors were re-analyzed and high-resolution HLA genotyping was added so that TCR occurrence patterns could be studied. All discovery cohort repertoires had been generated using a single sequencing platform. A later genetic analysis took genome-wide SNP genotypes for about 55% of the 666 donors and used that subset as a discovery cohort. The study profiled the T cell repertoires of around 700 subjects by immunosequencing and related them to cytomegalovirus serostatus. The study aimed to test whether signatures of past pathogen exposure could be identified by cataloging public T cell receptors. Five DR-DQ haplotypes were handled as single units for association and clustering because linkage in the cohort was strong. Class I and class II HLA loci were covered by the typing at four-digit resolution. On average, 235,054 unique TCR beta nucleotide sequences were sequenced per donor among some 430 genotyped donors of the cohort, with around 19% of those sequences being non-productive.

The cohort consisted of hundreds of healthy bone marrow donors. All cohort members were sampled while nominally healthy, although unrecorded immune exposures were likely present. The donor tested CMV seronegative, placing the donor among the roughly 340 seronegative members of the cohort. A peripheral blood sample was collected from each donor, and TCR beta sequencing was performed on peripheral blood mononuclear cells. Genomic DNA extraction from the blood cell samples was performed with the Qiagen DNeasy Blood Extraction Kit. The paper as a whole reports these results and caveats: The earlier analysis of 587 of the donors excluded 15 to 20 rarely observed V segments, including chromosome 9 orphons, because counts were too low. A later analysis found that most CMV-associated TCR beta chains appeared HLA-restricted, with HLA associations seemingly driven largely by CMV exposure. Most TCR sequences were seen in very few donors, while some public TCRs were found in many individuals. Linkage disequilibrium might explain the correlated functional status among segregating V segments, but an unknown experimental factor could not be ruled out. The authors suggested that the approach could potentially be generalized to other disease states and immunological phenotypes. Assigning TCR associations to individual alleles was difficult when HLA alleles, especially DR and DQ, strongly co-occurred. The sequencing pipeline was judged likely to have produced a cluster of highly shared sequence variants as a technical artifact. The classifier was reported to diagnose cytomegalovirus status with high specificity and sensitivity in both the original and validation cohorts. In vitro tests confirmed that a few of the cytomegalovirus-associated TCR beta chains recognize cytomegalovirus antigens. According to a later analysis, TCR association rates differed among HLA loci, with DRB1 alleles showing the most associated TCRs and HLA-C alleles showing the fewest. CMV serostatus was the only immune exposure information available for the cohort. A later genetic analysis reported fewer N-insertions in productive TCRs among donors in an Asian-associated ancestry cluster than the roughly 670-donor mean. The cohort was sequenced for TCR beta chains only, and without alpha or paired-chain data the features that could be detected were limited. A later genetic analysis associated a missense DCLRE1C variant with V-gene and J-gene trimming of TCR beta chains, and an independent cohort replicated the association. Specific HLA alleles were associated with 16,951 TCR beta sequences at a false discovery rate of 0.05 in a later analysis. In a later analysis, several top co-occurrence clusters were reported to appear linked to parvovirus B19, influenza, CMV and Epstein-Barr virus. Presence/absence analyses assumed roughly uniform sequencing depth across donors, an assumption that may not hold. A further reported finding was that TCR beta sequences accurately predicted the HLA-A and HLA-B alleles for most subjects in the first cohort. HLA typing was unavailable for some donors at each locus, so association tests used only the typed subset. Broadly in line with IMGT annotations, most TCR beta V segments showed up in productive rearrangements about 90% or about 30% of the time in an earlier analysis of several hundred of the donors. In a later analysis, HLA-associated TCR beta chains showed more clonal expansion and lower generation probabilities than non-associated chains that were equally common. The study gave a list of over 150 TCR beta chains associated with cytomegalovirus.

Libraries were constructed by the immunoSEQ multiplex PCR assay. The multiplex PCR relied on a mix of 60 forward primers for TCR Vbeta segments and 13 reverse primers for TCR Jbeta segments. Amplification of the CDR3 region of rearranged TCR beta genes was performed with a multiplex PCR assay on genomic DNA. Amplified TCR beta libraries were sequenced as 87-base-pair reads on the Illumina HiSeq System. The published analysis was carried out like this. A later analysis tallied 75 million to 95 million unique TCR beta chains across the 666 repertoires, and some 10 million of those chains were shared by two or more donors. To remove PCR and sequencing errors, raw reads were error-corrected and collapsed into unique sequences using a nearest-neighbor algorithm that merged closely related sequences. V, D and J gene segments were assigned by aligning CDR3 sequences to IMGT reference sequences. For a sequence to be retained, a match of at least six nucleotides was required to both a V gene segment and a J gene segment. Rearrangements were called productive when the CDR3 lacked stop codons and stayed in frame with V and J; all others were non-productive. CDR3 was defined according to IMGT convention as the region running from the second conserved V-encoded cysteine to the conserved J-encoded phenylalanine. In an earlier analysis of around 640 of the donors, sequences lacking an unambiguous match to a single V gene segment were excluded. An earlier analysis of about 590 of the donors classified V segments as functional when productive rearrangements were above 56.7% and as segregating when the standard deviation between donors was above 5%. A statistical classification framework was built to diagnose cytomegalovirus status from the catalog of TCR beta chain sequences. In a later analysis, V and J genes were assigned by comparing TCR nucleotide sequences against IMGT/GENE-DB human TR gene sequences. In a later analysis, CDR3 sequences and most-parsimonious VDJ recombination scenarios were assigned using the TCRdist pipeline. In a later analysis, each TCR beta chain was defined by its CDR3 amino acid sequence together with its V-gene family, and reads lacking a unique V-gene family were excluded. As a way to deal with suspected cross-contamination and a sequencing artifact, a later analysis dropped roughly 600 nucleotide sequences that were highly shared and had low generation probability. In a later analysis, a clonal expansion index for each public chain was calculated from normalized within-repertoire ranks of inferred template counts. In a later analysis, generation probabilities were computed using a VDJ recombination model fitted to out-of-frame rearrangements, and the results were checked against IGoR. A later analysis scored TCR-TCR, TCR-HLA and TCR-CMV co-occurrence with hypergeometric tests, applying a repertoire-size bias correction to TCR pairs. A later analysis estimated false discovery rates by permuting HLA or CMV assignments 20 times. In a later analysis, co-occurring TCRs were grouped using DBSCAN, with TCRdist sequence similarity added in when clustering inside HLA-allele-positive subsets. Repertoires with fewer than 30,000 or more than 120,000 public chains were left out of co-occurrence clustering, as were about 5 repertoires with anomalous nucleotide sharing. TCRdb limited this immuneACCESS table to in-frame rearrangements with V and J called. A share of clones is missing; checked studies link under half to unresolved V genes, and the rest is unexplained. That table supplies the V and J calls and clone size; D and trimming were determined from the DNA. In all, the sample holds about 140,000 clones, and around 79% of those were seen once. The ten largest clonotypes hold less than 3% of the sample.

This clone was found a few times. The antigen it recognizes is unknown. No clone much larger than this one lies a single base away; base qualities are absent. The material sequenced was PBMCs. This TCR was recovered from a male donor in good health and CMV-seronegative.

CDR3 loop: CASSYRDRGSEQYF. DNA sequence: TGTGCCAGCAGCTATCGGGACAGGGGAAGCGAGCAGTACTTC. This chain is built from TRBV7-2 and TRBJ2-7, with TRBD1 matching 10 junction bases. Reading the germline V gene gives CDR1 SGHTA and CDR2 FQGNSA. V ends up 4 bases short and J 6 bases short, with an unmatched junction base count of 6. There are 14 amino acids in the CDR3, from cysteine to phenylalanine inclusive. Here the CDR3 DNA is all that survives: 42 bases in frame from base 1.